These 8 T cell receptor beta chains share one sample of origin, sequenced in a study of naive and memory T cell subsets. Blood and skin TCR RNA was reverse transcribed with alpha and beta constant primers. TCRdb called the 5' RACE reads again in MiXCR, with one record for every CDR3 protein. Among more than 20,000 distinct CDR3 sequences, 4% to 4.5% were seen once, and the ten largest hold about 8.3%. Adult healthy volunteers gave 2.5 ml peripheral blood for whole-blood RNA. The receptors were sampled from a male donor in good health.

This clonotype was counted ten times or more. This chain links TRBV10-2 with TRBJ2-7; perhaps D is TRBD1 or TRBD2 (5 bases each). CDR1 is WSHSY, CDR2 SAAADI, per germline. The CDR3 totals 13 residues. V dropped 9 bases and J dropped 2 bases, with 14 bases sitting between them. The CDR3 sequence: CASRGTHTYEQYF. CDR3 DNA sequence: TGCGCCAGTCGAGGGACCCATACCTACGAGCAGTACTTC.

Ten or more counts support this clonotype. The chain has TRBV19 and TRBJ1-5, with 9 bases that match TRBD1. Germline trimming cut 5 bases from V and 2 bases from J; bases unmatched to any gene: 4. The germline V gene has CDR1 LNHDA and CDR2 SQIVND (reference sequence). This CDR3 is 15 amino acids long. The CDR3 loop reads CASSLQGAGNQPQHF. Written as DNA, the CDR3 is TGTGCCAGTAGTCTACAGGGGGCCGGCAATCAGCCCCAGCATTTT.

This clonotype appeared many times. The chain employs TRBV29-1 and TRBJ2-7, with TRBD2 identical over 7 bases. Germline CDR1 is SQVTM and CDR2 is ANQGSEA. The CDR3 spans 15 residues. The J segment lost 3 bases and the V segment lost 0 bases, leaving 8 bases of the junction unmatched. The CDR3 sequence is CSVEDAGRADYEQYF. The CDR3 DNA reads as TGCAGCGTTGAAGATGCGGGGAGGGCTGACTACGAGCAGTACTTC.

This clonotype appeared many times. The DNA of the CDR3 is TGTGCCAGCAGTAAAGTAGGGAAACACACGGCCGGCATGTCTGATGGCTACACCTTC. It specifies CASSKVGKHTAGMSDGYTF. The chain carries TRBV7-8 and TRBJ1-2, with D uncertain. The CDR3 totals 19 residues. CDR1 and CDR2 (germline): SGHVS, FQNEAQ. Trimming stripped 6 bases from V and 6 bases from J, with 32 bases between. The full variable domain, its missing parts supplied by reference TRBV7-8 and TRBJ1-2, is GAGVSQSPRYKVAKRGQDVALRCDPISGHVSLFWYQQALGQGPEFLTYFQNEAQLDKSGLPSDRFFAERPEGSVSTLKIQRTQQEDSAVYLCASSKVGKHTAGMSDGYTFGSGTRLTVV.

The chain couples TRBV25-1 to TRBJ2-7, with 14 bases fitting TRBD2. V trimming: 6 bases; J trimming: 1 base; junction bases outside the gene matches: 11. Germline V gives CDR1 MGHDK, CDR2 SYGVNS. CDR3 length equals 18 residues. The CDR3 region is CASSETTGTSGGSYEQYF. As DNA, the CDR3 is TGTGCCAGCAGCGAGACTACCGGGACTAGCGGGGGATCCTACGAGCAGTACTTC.

The chain uses TRBV13 and TRBJ2-1, with unresolved D. Germline CDR1 is PRHDT and CDR2 is FYEKMQ (reference sequence). There are 14 residues in the CDR3. The V and J ends lost 4 bases and 6 bases respectively, with 13 bases between them. The CDR3 protein is CASSSTTGTNEQFF. The CDR3 bases are TGTGCCAGCAGCTCAACTACCGGAACCAATGAGCAGTTCTTC.

This clonotype was detected many times. Here the CDR3 reads CSAQDLYNEQFF. The CDR3 coding sequence is TGCAGTGCCCAGGACCTCTACAATGAGCAGTTCTTC. This rearrangement joins TRBV20-1 to TRBJ2-1; no firm D call. This CDR3 has 12 residues. Trimming took 6 bases from V and 3 from J, leaving 9 bases between them. The germline gives CDR1 DFQATT, CDR2 SNEGSKA (reference sequence).

In its sample, this clonotype was seen many times. The rearrangement links TRBV20-1 to TRBJ2-5; D remains ambiguous. The CDR3 consists of 13 residues. Germline CDR1 DFQATT, CDR2 SNEGSKA (reference sequence). Deletions cut 0 bases from V and 9 bases from J, with 14 bases between. The CDR3 nucleotides read TGCAGTGCTAGAGATGGCCGGTTTTTAGCCCAGTACTTC. As protein: CSARDGRFLAQYF.